What follows are 15 T cell receptor beta chains derived from one specimen sequenced in a study of graft-versus-host responses after intestinal transplantation. For these TCRs, the target antigens are not known. Sequencing was performed with immunoSEQ multiplex PCR; in TCRdb, only in-frame clones are kept and a portion is missing. Of 55,000 to 80,000 clones listed, more than 90% are singletons. Sequencing used unstimulated CD8+ T cells sorted from spleen or lymph node cells, obtained before transplant. These TCRs come from a human donor who was the organ donor for an intestinal transplant.

The chain has TRBV6-5 and TRBJ1-1; D is unresolved. The CDR3 extends over 14 amino acids. Per germline, CDR1 MNHEY and CDR2 SVGAGI. The V end was cut by 4 bases, the J end by 1 base, with 10 bases between. Here the CDR3 DNA reads TGTGCCAGCAGTTTTACCGGGGAGAACACTGAAGCTTTCTTT. Translated, it gives CASSFTGENTEAFF.

The chain's CDR3 is CASSFADYEQYF. The DNA for the CDR3 is TGTGCCAGCAGCTTTGCGGACTACGAGCAGTACTTC. V usage is TRBV7-2 and J usage is TRBJ2-7; D remains ambiguous. The germline V and J ends were trimmed by 3 bases and 3 bases, with 6 bases remaining between them. CDR3 length: 12 amino acids. In germline, CDR1 is SGHTA, CDR2 FQGNSA. The variable domain in full, with the rest retrieved from reference TRBV7-2 and TRBJ2-7, is GAGVSQSPSNKVTEKGKDVELRCDPISGHTALYWYRQSLGQGLEFLIYFQGNSAPDKSGLPSDRFSAERTGGSVSTLTIQRTQQEDSAVYLCASSFADYEQYFGPGTRLTVT.

In its sample, this clone was seen a few times. V gene TRBV27 combines with J gene TRBJ2-7; TRBD2 matches at 10 bases. The junction had 11 bases not matched to a gene; V was cut back by 6 bases and J by 6 bases. The germline gives CDR1 MNHEY, CDR2 SMNVEV (reference sequence). The CDR3 length is 15 residues. The DNA for the CDR3 is TGTGCCAGCAGGTTCTCTAGCGGGGGTCCCAGCGAGCAGTACTTC. Amino acids: CASRFSSGGPSEQYF.

CDR3 protein: CASRSHPNQPQHF. CDR3 in DNA: TGTGCCAGCAGATCCCATCCCAATCAGCCCCAGCATTTT. This chain connects TRBV27 to TRBJ1-5; no reliable D call. The CDR3 is 13 residues long. The V gene's germline CDR1 is MNHEY and CDR2 SMNVEV (reference sequence). Trimming removed 6 bases at V and 3 bases at J, with 9 bases between.

This rearrangement joins TRBV9 to TRBJ2-3, with 8 bases aligning to TRBD1. The ends lost 4 bases at V and 9 bases at J; junction bases unmatched: 19. Germline CDR1 reads SGDLS; CDR2 reads YYNGEE. This CDR3 has 17 amino acids. CDR3 DNA: TGTGCCAGCAGCCCCGGGGTGGTGGGACAGGATTTACGCACGCAGTATTTT. It encodes CASSPGVVGQDLRTQYF. The full variable domain, its missing parts supplied by reference TRBV9 and TRBJ2-3, is DSGVTQTPKHLITATGQRVTLRCSPRSGDLSVYWYQQSLDQGLQFLIQYYNGEERAKGNILERFSAQQFPDLHSELNLSSLELGDSALYFCASSPGVVGQDLRTQYFGPGTRLTVL.

The rearrangement links TRBV28 to TRBJ2-5; a weak D match, TRBD1 (6 bases). Trimming removed 3 bases from V and 4 bases from J, with 12 bases in between. The CDR3 runs 14 residues. The germline gives CDR1 MDHEN, CDR2 SYDVKM. Here the CDR3 DNA reads TGTGCCAGCAGTTTTGGGGGCTCCATAGAGACCCAGTACTTC. It yields the protein CASSFGGSIETQYF.

The chain uses TRBV4-3 and TRBJ2-2; D possibly corresponds to TRBD1 (5 bases). The CDR3 loop spans 16 amino acids. Trimming removed 2 bases at V and 0 bases at J, with 10 bases between. Germline V CDR1 and CDR2: LGHNA, YSLEER. The CDR3 DNA reads as TGCGCCAGCAGCCAATCATACAGGACGAACACCGGGGAGCTGTTTTTT. The encoded protein is CASSQSYRTNTGELFF.

In this sample, this clone turned up once. This sequence joins TRBV7-9 and TRBJ1-1; 9 nucleotides match TRBD1. From germline, CDR1 is SEHNR and CDR2 FQNEAQ (reference sequence). This CDR3 contains 17 residues. The ends lost 2 bases at V and 1 base at J; junction bases unmatched: 8. The CDR3, as DNA: TGTGCCAGCAGCTTAATTGAAACAGGGGGCGCGAACACTGAAGCTTTCTTT. The encoded protein is CASSLIETGGANTEAFF.

The V call is TRBV5-1, the J call TRBJ2-1, with D perhaps TRBD2 (6 bases). The germline V gene encodes CDR1 SGHRS and CDR2 YFSETQ. The CDR3 loop spans 15 amino acids. V lost 7 bases and J lost 0, with 14 bases in between. CDR3 in amino acids: CASVGGNLSYNEQFF. The CDR3 nucleotides are TGCGCCAGCGTGGGGGGTAACCTCTCCTACAATGAGCAGTTCTTC.

J is TRBJ2-5 and V is TRBV7-9; 7 positions agree with TRBD2. There are 15 residues in the CDR3. The trim removed 3 bases at V and 3 bases at J, leaving 7 bases unmatched. Germline values: CDR1 SEHNR, CDR2 FQNEAQ (reference sequence). This chain's CDR3 is CASSFAGLAEETQYF. In nucleotides, the CDR3 is TGTGCCAGCAGCTTTGCCGGGCTAGCGGAAGAGACCCAGTACTTC.

The chain couples TRBV5-1 to TRBJ2-5; 12 positions agree with TRBD2. The CDR3 consists of 16 residues. Germline assignment: CDR1 SGHRS and CDR2 YFSETQ. Trimming took 0 bases from V and 5 from J; bases not matched to a gene: 5. This CDR3 is CASSLGLAGVWETQYF. The DNA for the CDR3 is TGCGCCAGCAGCTTGGGACTAGCGGGAGTCTGGGAGACCCAGTACTTC. The full variable domain, with the rest looked up from reference TRBV5-1 and TRBJ2-5, is KAGVTQTPRYLIKTRGQQVTLSCSPISGHRSVSWYQQTPGQGLQFLFEYFSETQRNKGNFPGRFSGRQFSNSRSEMNVSTLELGDSALYLCASSLGLAGVWETQYFGPGTRLLVL.

The V gene is TRBV9, the J gene TRBJ2-1; 7 positions match TRBD2. From germline, CDR1 is SGDLS and CDR2 YYNGEE. The CDR3 runs 14 residues. Trimming cost V 5 bases and J 5 bases; bases outside gene matches: 7. The CDR3 sequence: CASRGGGPNNEQFF. DNA for the CDR3: TGTGCCAGCAGGGGGGGAGGGCCTAACAATGAGCAGTTCTTC. Full variable domain (outside the CDR3, taken from reference TRBV9 and TRBJ2-1): DSGVTQTPKHLITATGQRVTLRCSPRSGDLSVYWYQQSLDQGLQFLIQYYNGEERAKGNILERFSAQQFPDLHSELNLSSLELGDSALYFCASRGGGPNNEQFFGPGTRLTVL.

This chain uses TRBV29-1 with TRBJ1-2; D perhaps matches TRBD1 (5 bases). Germline V gives CDR1 SQVTM, CDR2 ANQGSEA. Between the trimmed V and J ends, which lost 4 bases and 6 bases, there was a span of 15 bases. This CDR3 region has 13 residues. The CDR3 DNA is TGCAGCGTTGGAGCCGGGACGGGGGATGGCTACACCTTC. The encoded protein is CSVGAGTGDGYTF.

This chain links TRBV27 with TRBJ2-7; 12 positions agree with TRBD2. CDR1 is MNHEY and CDR2 is SMNVEV in the germline V gene (reference sequence). V was clipped by 3 bases and J by 2 bases; unmatched bases: 8. The CDR3 runs 17 residues. For the CDR3, the DNA is TGTGCCAGCAGTTTCCTAGCGGGAGGGCCACGCCCCTACGAGCAGTACTTC. Translating it yields CASSFLAGGPRPYEQYF.

V gene TRBV19 combines with J gene TRBJ2-7; 7 bases match TRBD2. Germline-derived CDR1 and CDR2 are LNHDA and SQIVND (reference sequence). V dropped 7 bases and J dropped 7; count of bases not matched to a gene: 10. The CDR3 has 13 residues. CDR3 region: CASTVGRGVEQYF. Written as DNA, the CDR3 is TGTGCCAGTACAGTAGGGAGGGGTGTTGAGCAGTACTTC.